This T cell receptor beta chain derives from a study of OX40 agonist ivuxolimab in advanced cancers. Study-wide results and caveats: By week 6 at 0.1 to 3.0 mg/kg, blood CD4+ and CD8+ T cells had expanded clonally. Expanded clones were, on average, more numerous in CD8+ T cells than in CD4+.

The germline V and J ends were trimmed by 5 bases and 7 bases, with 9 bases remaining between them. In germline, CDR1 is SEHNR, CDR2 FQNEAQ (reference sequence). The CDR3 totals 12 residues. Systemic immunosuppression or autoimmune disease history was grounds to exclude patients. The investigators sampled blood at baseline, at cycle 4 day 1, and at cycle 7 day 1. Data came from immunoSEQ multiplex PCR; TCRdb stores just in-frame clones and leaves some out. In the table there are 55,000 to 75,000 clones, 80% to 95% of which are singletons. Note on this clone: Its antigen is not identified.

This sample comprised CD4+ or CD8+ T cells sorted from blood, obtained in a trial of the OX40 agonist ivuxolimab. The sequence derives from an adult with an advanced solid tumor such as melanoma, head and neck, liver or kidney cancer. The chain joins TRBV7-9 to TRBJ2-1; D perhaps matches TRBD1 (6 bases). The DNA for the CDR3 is TGTGCCAGCAGCCGGACAGAAAATGAGCAGTTCTTC. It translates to CASSRTENEQFF.